This TCR beta chain came from a study of molecular identifiers for immune sequencing clone quantification. General observations from the study: In naive cells, clones above 20 RNA copies held under 1% of molecules, whereas in effector cells they held over 98%. Spiked Jurkat TCR RNA equivalent to one cell reportedly surfaced among about 1 million naive cells.

Naive CD8 T cells were sorted, and the gate applied was CD8+CD4-CCR7+CD45RA+. With regard to this clonotype: As yet, its antigen is unknown.

Both previously described methods and listed TCR primers were employed to make bulk TCR libraries. One entry per CDR3 protein results from TCRdb running MiXCR on the PCR reads. The sample consists of approximately 500,000 distinct CDR3 sequences, roughly 26% of them appearing once. V was pared by 2 bases and J by 2 bases, with 16 bases of the junction left unmatched. Germline lookup yields CDR1 SEHNR and CDR2 FQNEAQ (reference sequence). The length of the CDR3 is 20 residues. The specimen sequenced was naive CD8+ T cells from blood, with Jurkat cell RNA spiked in. As to subset: FACS-sorted CD8+CD4-CCR7+CD45RA+ naive T cells. The chain employs TRBV7-9 and TRBJ2-3, with 10 bases matching TRBD2. The clonotype comes from a human donor in good health. Some libraries in this study had Jurkat cell RNA spiked in. The CDR3 reads CASSLRLAGASGPLTDTQYF. For the CDR3, the DNA is TGTGCCAGCAGCTTACGACTAGCGGGCGCCTCGGGCCCACTCACAGATACGCAGTATTTT.